These 17 T cell receptor beta chains came from one sample sequenced in a study of regulatory T cells in long-lasting Graves disease. Time point meaning: newly diagnosed GD, antithyroid drugs for less than 3 months. Following extraction of RNA from PBMCs, that RNA was used to make the TCR library. CDR3-region Arm-PCR and iRepertoire HTBI primers produced the TCR beta libraries. TCRdb re-derived calls from the multiplex PCR reads in MiXCR, one entry per CDR3 protein. The table lists 450,000 to 650,000 distinct CDR3 sequences, about 16% of them singletons. These data were likewise used in another study, on T cells in Graves' hyperthyroidism and ophthalmopathy.

The source material was peripheral blood mononuclear cells (PBMCs), sampled at new diagnosis, from a patient treated with antithyroid drugs. Receptor source: a woman aged 35-65 years with Graves disease.

This clonotype has just one count. The chain combines TRBV2 with TRBJ1-4; D gene uncertain. Germline CDR1 SNHLY, CDR2 FYNNEI. V was clipped by 4 bases and J by 8 bases, with 17 bases between them. This CDR3 has 15 amino acids. CDR3 residues: CASSVSGINGEKLFF. For the CDR3, the DNA is TGTGCCAGCAGTGTCTCCGGGATAAACGGAGAAAAACTGTTTTTT.

V and J are TRBV6-5 and TRBJ2-7; no definite D call. This CDR3 is 14 amino acids long. The V end was cut by 2 bases, the J end by 0 bases, with 8 bases between. The V gene's germline CDR1 is MNHEY and CDR2 SVGAGI. CDR3 residues: CASSYMGSSYEQYF. CDR3 in DNA: TGTGCCAGCAGTTACATGGGTTCCTCCTACGAGCAGTACTTC.

This clonotype was observed a handful of times. The rearrangement joins TRBV28 to TRBJ2-7; perhaps TRBD1 as D (5 bases). Germline lookup yields CDR1 MDHEN and CDR2 SYDVKM. V shed 3 bases and J shed 5 bases, with 8 bases lying between them. CDR3 length equals 12 residues. The CDR3 DNA reads TGTGCCAGCAGTTTCCAGGGAAACGAGCAGTACTTC. Translated: CASSFQGNEQYF.

This clonotype was counted between two and nine times. The V gene is TRBV12-3 or TRBV12-4, the J gene TRBJ1-3; no clear D. There are 15 residues in the CDR3. V lost 2 bases, J lost 0 bases, and 8 bases lay in between. The CDR3 reads CASSLSWDSGNTIYF. In nucleotides, the CDR3 is TGTGCCAGCAGTTTAAGTTGGGACTCTGGAAACACCATATATTTT.

On this clonotype: This may come from a read error, since a much larger clone is one base off. The chain recombines TRBV27 with TRBJ2-7; 10 nucleotides agree with TRBD1. The V gene end was trimmed by 1 base and the J gene end by 7 bases; junction bases not matched to a gene: 10. CDR3 length: 16 residues. In germline, CDR1 is MNHEY, CDR2 SMNVEV (reference sequence). Here the CDR3 reads CASSLYETGGNNEQYF. CDR3 DNA: TGTGCCAGCAGTTTATACGAGACAGGGGGCAACAATGAGCAGTACTTC.

This clonotype appeared many times. CDR3 in amino acids: CASSPPGVEVAFF. The CDR3 DNA reads TGTGCCAGCTCACCACCGGGGGTCGAGGTAGCTTTCTTT. The chain employs TRBV18 and TRBJ1-1; possible D gene TRBD1, 5 bases. The CDR3 is made up of 13 amino acids. CDR1 KGHSH and CDR2 LQKENI come from the germline V gene. V was pared by 0 bases and J by 10 bases, with 12 bases between.

This clonotype was counted at least ten times. The chain has TRBV28 and TRBJ1-1; D unclear. Germline lookup yields CDR1 MDHEN and CDR2 SYDVKM. This CDR3 has 12 residues. Trimming removed 2 bases at V and 8 bases at J, with 9 bases between. The DNA for the CDR3 is TGTGCCAGCAGTTTAGATGGACGAGAAGCTTTCTTT. Protein: CASSLDGREAFF.

This clonotype was seen many times. The chain joins TRBV12-3 or TRBV12-4 to TRBJ2-1; 10 bases are shared with TRBD2. This CDR3 has 15 amino acids. Losses at the gene ends were 6 bases for V and 5 bases for J; bases not matched to a gene: 7. CDR3 coding DNA: TGTGCCAGCAGCTCAGAGCGGGGGGGGCACAATGAGCAGTTCTTC. Amino acids: CASSSERGGHNEQFF.

The CDR3 here is CASNPRGPLNTEAFF. The CDR3 DNA reads as TGTGCCAGCAATCCTCGGGGGCCTCTGAACACTGAAGCTTTCTTT. The genes are TRBV5-4 and TRBJ1-1; maybe TRBD1 (6 bases). The V gene lost 6 bases and the J gene lost 0 bases, with 15 bases spanning the gap. The CDR3 covers 15 residues. The V gene's germline CDR1 is SGHNT and CDR2 YYREEE (reference sequence).

The chain combines TRBV5-1 with TRBJ2-6; TRBD1 matches 10 bases. The CDR3 consists of 19 residues. Trimming removed 5 bases from V and 0 bases from J; junction bases left unmatched: 11. Per the germline V gene, CDR1 is SGHRS and CDR2 is YFSETQ. This CDR3 is CASRGGFGTGVSGANVLTF. In nucleotides, the CDR3 is TGCGCCAGCAGGGGGGGCTTCGGGACAGGGGTCTCTGGGGCCAACGTCCTGACTTTC. Variable domain in full (rest from reference TRBV5-1 and TRBJ2-6): KAGVTQTPRYLIKTRGQQVTLSCSPISGHRSVSWYQQTPGQGLQFLFEYFSETQRNKGNFPGRFSGRQFSNSRSEMNVSTLELGDSALYLCASRGGFGTGVSGANVLTFGAGSRLTVL.

This clonotype has more than one count but fewer than ten. This chain uses TRBV29-1 with TRBJ1-3; the D is unclear. Per germline, CDR1 SQVTM and CDR2 ANQGSEA. CDR3 length: 12 residues. Trimming took 4 bases from V and 2 from J, leaving 6 bases between them. The CDR3 spells CSVGGAGNTIYF. The DNA of the CDR3 is TGCAGCGTTGGCGGGGCTGGAAACACCATATATTTT.

This clonotype was seen many times. The chain couples TRBV5-1 to TRBJ2-1; 8 bases map to TRBD2. The CDR3 covers 15 residues. CDR1 SGHRS and CDR2 YFSETQ come from the germline V gene. Trimming at V came to 0 bases and at J to 8 bases, leaving 7 bases not matched to a gene. The CDR3 spells CASSLDRGGNDEQFF. The CDR3, as DNA: TGCGCCAGCAGCTTGGACCGGGGGGGCAACGATGAGCAGTTCTTC.

This clonotype came up many times. The chain joins TRBV2 to TRBJ2-7, with 10 bases identical to TRBD2. The CDR3 loop spans 12 amino acids. With V trimmed by 5 bases and J by 6 bases, 1 base remained unmatched. The germline V gene has CDR1 SNHLY and CDR2 FYNNEI. CDR3 sequence: CASSSGRVEQYF. The CDR3 DNA is TGTGCCAGCAGTAGCGGGAGGGTCGAGCAGTACTTC.

This clonotype was observed at least ten times. This chain connects TRBV18 to TRBJ1-1; the D is unclear. The germline gives CDR1 KGHSH, CDR2 LQKENI. The CDR3 totals 13 residues. Trimming removed 1 base from V and 5 bases from J, with 8 bases in between. The CDR3 nucleotides read TGTGCCAGCTCACCACTCCATAGGACTGAAGCTTTCTTT. Translated, it gives CASSPLHRTEAFF. Based on the CDR3 plus reference TRBV18 and TRBJ1-1, the full variable domain is NAGVMQNPRHLVRRRGQEARLRCSPMKGHSHVYWYRQLPEEGLKFMVYLQKENIIDESGMPKERFSAEFPKEGPSILRIQQVVRGDSAAYFCASSPLHRTEAFFGQGTRLTVV.

This clonotype was seen many times. V and J are TRBV24-1 and TRBJ2-5; D is ambiguous. Germline CDR1 is KGHDR and CDR2 is SFDVKD. With 4 bases removed from V and 6 bases from J, the gap between germline ends came to 17 bases. The CDR3 contains 15 residues. The CDR3 spells CATSDGDSVMQTQYF. The CDR3 DNA reads as TGTGCCACCAGTGACGGAGACTCGGTTATGCAGACCCAGTACTTC.

This clonotype was counted many times. This chain connects TRBV12-3 or TRBV12-4 to TRBJ1-3; 7 nucleotides align to TRBD1. This CDR3 comprises 14 residues. Unmatched junction bases numbered 6, after V lost 4 bases and J lost 6 bases. The CDR3 reads CASSSNTGENTIYF. CDR3 DNA sequence: TGTGCCAGCAGTTCTAATACAGGGGAAAACACCATATATTTT.

This clonotype was observed many times. The chain uses TRBV2 and TRBJ2-2; TRBD2 aligns across 11 bases. CDR3 length: 14 amino acids. V trimming: 5 bases; J trimming: 8 bases; junction bases outside the gene matches: 4. Germline V gene sequence: CDR1 SNHLY, CDR2 FYNNEI. The chain's CDR3 is CASSPRTSGGELFF. The CDR3 coding sequence is TGTGCCAGCAGTCCGCGGACTAGCGGGGGGGAGCTGTTTTTT.